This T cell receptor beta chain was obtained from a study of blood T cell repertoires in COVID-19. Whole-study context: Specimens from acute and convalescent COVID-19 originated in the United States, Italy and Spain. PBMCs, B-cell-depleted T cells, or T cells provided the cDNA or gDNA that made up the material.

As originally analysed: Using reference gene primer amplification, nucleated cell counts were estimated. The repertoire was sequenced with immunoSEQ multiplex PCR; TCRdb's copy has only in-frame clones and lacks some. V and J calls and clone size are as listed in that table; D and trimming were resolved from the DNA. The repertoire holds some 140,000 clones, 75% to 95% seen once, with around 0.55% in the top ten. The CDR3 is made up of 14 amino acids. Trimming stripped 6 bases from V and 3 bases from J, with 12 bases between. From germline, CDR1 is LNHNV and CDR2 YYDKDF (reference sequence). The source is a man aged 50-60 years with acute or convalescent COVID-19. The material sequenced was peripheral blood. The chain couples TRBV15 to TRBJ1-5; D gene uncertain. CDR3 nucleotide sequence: TGTGCCACCAGTCCGGACGGACTCAATCAGCCCCAGCATTTT. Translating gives CATSPDGLNQPQHF.